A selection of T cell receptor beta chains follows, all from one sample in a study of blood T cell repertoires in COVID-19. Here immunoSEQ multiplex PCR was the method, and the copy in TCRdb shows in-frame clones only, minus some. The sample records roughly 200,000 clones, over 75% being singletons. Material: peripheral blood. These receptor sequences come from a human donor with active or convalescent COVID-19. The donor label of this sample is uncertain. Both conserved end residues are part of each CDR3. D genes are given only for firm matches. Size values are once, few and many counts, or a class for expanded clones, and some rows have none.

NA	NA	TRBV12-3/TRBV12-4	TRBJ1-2	CASGNGAGYGYTF	TGTGCCAGCGGCAACGGAGCCGGGTATGGCTACACCTTC
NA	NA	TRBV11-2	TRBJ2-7	CASSFGQYEQYF	TGTGCCAGCAGCTTCGGACAGTACGAGCAGTACTTC
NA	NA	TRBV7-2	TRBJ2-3	CASSLVSSIDTQYF	TGTGCCAGCAGCTTAGTGTCTAGCATAGATACGCAGTATTTT
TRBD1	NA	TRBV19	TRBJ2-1	CASLPRGTGGKEQFF	TGTGCCAGTCTCCCCAGAGGGACAGGGGGGAAAGAGCAGTTCTTC
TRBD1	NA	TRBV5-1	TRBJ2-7	CASSLGGTGHYEQYF	TGCGCCAGCAGCTTGGGGGGGACAGGCCACTACGAGCAGTACTTC
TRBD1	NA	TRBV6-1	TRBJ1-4	CASSATGTEKGEKLFF	TGTGCCAGCAGTGCCACCGGGACAGAAAAAGGGGAAAAACTGTTTTTT
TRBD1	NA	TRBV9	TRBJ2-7	CASSVGTGAYEQYF	TGTGCCAGCAGCGTGGGGACAGGGGCGTACGAGCAGTACTTC
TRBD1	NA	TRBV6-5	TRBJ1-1	CASRDRKMNTEAFF	TGTGCCAGCAGGGACAGGAAAATGAACACTGAAGCTTTCTTT
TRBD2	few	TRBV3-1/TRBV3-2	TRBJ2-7	CASSPADTSGALYEQYF	TGTGCCAGCAGCCCGGCGGATACTAGCGGAGCCCTTTACGAGCAGTACTTC
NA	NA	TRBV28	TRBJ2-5	CASKDSPETQYF	TGTGCCTCCAAGGACAGCCCAGAGACCCAGTACTTC
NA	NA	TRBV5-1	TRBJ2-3	CASSPEADNTDTQYF	TGCGCCAGCAGCCCCGAAGCGGATAACACAGATACGCAGTATTTT
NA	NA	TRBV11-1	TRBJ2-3	CASSFSLGPGDTQYF	TGTGCCAGCAGCTTTAGCCTAGGCCCCGGAGATACGCAGTATTTT
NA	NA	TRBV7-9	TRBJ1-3	CASSLGWSGIPGNTIYF	TGTGCCAGCAGCTTAGGTTGGTCGGGAATCCCTGGAAACACCATATATTTT
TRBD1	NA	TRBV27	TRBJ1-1	CASRTGGTEAFF	TGTGCCAGCAGGACAGGGGGCACTGAAGCTTTCTTT
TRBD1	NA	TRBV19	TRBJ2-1	CASSVGQGAHNEQFF	TGTGCCAGTAGTGTAGGGCAGGGGGCCCACAATGAGCAGTTCTTC
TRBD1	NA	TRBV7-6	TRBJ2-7	CASSLTGGAGYEQYF	TGTGCCAGCAGCTTAACAGGGGGCGCGGGCTACGAGCAGTACTTC
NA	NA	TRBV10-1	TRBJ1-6	CASSDGGSTSPLHF	TGCGCCAGCAGTGATGGAGGGAGTACGTCACCCCTCCACTTT
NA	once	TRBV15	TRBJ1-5	CATSRESRASQPQHF	TGTGCCACCAGCAGAGAGTCCAGGGCCTCCCAGCCCCAGCATTTT
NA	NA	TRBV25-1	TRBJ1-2	CASRERRGYTF	TGTGCCAGCAGGGAAAGGAGGGGCTACACCTTC
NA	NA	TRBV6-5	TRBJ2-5	CASSSPGEWRETQYF	TGTGCCAGCAGCTCACCAGGGGAGTGGAGAGAGACCCAGTACTTC
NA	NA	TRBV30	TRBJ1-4	CAWNTGYEKLFF	TGTGCCTGGAACACAGGGTACGAAAAACTGTTTTTT
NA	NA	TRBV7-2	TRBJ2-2	CASSLVSGLNTGELFF	TGTGCCAGCAGCTTAGTTAGCGGACTGAACACCGGGGAGCTGTTTTTT
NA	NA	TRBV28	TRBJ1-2	CASSLRSNYTF	TGTGCCAGCAGCCTCCGATCTAACTACACCTTC
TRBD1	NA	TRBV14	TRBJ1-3	CASSQGLRTGSTGNTIYF	TGTGCCAGCAGCCAAGGCCTCCGGACAGGGAGCACTGGAAACACCATATATTTT
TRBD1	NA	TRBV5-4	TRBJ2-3	CASSLDRGTDTQYF	TGTGCCAGCAGCTTGGACAGGGGAACAGATACGCAGTATTTT
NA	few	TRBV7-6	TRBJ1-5	CASSPRPPRGTGSGNQPQHF	TGTGCCAGCAGCCCTAGGCCTCCCCGAGGAACAGGGTCGGGCAATCAGCCCCAGCATTTT
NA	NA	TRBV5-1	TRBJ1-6	CASSLLVDSPLHF	TGCGCCAGCAGCTTGTTAGTCGATTCACCCCTCCACTTT
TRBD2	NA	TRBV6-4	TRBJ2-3	CASSFSGTSEADTQYF	TGTGCCAGCAGTTTCTCCGGGACTAGCGAGGCAGATACGCAGTATTTT
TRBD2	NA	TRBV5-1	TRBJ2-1	CASSLGPAAGGGNEQFF	TGCGCCAGCAGCTTGGGTCCCGCTGCGGGAGGGGGCAATGAGCAGTTCTTC
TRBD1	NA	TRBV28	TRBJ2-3	CASTSGGREDNTQYF	TGTGCCAGCACCTCAGGGGGCAGGGAAGATAATACGCAGTATTTT
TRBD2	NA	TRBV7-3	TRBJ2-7	CASSLFGPGGPTYEQYF	TGTGCCAGCAGCTTATTTGGTCCGGGAGGCCCAACCTACGAGCAGTACTTC
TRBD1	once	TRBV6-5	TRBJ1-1	CASSYWTGMGNTEAFF	TGTGCCAGCAGTTACTGGACAGGGATGGGGAACACTGAAGCTTTCTTT
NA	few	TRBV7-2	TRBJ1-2	CASSRPSGGAGGYTF	TGTGCCAGCAGCCGCCCCTCTGGGGGGGCCGGAGGCTACACCTTC
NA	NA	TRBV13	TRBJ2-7	CASSLRGGEQYF	TGTGCCAGCAGCTTACGGGGTGGCGAGCAGTACTTC
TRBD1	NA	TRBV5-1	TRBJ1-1	CASSLGTGEAFF	TGCGCCAGCAGCCTCGGGACAGGTGAAGCTTTCTTT
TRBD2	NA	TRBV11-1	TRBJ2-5	CASSLELAGGRETQYF	TGTGCCAGCAGCTTAGAACTAGCGGGGGGCCGGGAGACCCAGTACTTC
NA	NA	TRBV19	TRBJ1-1	CASLRRDTEAFF	TGTGCCAGTTTGAGGAGAGACACTGAAGCTTTCTTT
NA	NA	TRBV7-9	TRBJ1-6	CASSLGGKDNSPLHF	TGTGCCAGCAGCTTAGGCGGCAAAGATAATTCACCCCTCCACTTT
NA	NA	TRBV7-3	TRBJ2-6	CASSGIGGQPLSGANVLTF	TGTGCCAGCAGCGGGATAGGAGGACAGCCCCTCTCTGGGGCCAACGTCCTGACTTTC
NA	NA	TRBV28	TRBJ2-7	CASCSRGGGEYEQYF	TGTGCCAGCTGTTCTCGCGGGGGCGGGGAATACGAGCAGTACTTC
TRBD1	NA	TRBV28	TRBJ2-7	CASTTPLRTGAHEQYF	TGTGCCAGCACTACCCCACTCAGAACAGGGGCGCACGAGCAGTACTTC
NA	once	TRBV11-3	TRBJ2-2	CASSLGAQGRSTGELFF	TGTGCCAGCAGCCTAGGGGCCCAGGGTCGGAGCACCGGGGAGCTGTTTTTT
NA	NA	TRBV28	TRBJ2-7	CASRLTANPSYEQYF	TGTGCCAGCAGATTGACAGCCAACCCCTCCTACGAGCAGTACTTC
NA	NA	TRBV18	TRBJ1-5	CASSATGLGEQPQHF	TGTGCCAGCTCAGCCACAGGGCTGGGGGAACAGCCCCAGCATTTT
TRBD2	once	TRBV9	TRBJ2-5	CASSVGVGRAGETQYF	TGTGCCAGCAGCGTAGGGGTCGGGAGGGCCGGCGAGACCCAGTACTTC
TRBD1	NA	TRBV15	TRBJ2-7	CATSRDMTGLSYEQYF	TGTGCCACCAGCAGAGATATGACAGGGTTGTCCTACGAGCAGTACTTC
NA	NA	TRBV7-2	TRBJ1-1	CASSLEQWTEAFF	TGTGCCAGCAGCTTAGAACAGTGGACTGAAGCTTTCTTT
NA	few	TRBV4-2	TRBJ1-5	CASSQKQVSTNQPQHF	TGTGCCAGCAGCCAAAAACAGGTATCGACTAATCAGCCCCAGCATTTT
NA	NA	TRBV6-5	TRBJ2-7	CASSYGLAGPTYEQYF	TGTGCCAGCAGTTACGGACTCGCGGGACCCACCTACGAGCAGTACTTC
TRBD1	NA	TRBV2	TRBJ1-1	CASTKRGGPEAFF	TGTGCCAGCACCAAAAGAGGGGGCCCTGAAGCTTTCTTT
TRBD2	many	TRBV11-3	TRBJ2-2	CASELAGDTGELFF	TGTGCCAGCGAACTAGCGGGAGACACCGGGGAGCTGTTTTTT
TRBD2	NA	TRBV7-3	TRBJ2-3	CASSNSGGAGTDTQYF	TGTGCCAGCAGTAATAGCGGGGGGGCCGGCACAGATACGCAGTATTTT
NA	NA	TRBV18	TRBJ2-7	CASSGRVSATYEQYF	TGTGCCAGCTCAGGCCGGGTTTCAGCCACCTACGAGCAGTACTTC
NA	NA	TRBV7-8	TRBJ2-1	CASSLGAGLGGEQFF	TGTGCCAGCAGCTTAGGGGCAGGACTGGGTGGTGAGCAGTTCTTC
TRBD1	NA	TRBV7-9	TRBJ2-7	CASSSQDRGHSYEQYF	TGTGCCAGCAGCTCCCAGGACAGGGGACACTCCTACGAGCAGTACTTC